The 11 T cell receptor beta chains reported below all come from one sample, sequenced in a study of T cell repertoires in cytomegalovirus infection. TCRdb used MiXCR to reprocess the reads, holding one entry per CDR3 protein. The sample records about 310,000 distinct CDR3 sequences, 15% to 20% being singletons. The sample comprised PBMCs. Source of these receptors: a human donor in good health (CMV status not recorded). Some clones in this sample may be carry-over from other donors' samples.

This clonotype was detected ten times or more. V gene TRBV7-9 combines with J gene TRBJ2-7; 8 bases are shared with TRBD2. CDR3 length: 18 amino acids. The J segment lost 2 bases and the V segment lost 3 bases, leaving 15 bases of the junction unmatched. CDR1 is SEHNR, CDR2 FQNEAQ, per germline (reference sequence). The CDR3 here is CASSFRGTSLRRTYEQYF. The CDR3, as DNA: TGTGCCAGCAGCTTCCGCGGGACTAGTTTAAGGAGAACCTACGAGCAGTACTTC.

This clonotype has at least ten counts. The V call is TRBV11-1, the J call TRBJ2-1; 7 positions agree with TRBD1. Germline lookup yields CDR1 SGHAT and CDR2 FQDESV (reference sequence). This CDR3 is built from 16 residues. V was pared by 1 base and J by 2 bases, with 5 bases of the junction left unmatched. Here the CDR3 DNA reads TGTGCCAGCAGCTTAGTCGTCGGGACAGCCTACAATGAGCAGTTCTTC. Translation: CASSLVVGTAYNEQFF.

The chain couples TRBV7-2 to TRBJ2-1; 9 nucleotides align to TRBD1. V gave up 5 bases and J gave up 8 bases; unmatched junction bases: 10. The CDR3 consists of 15 residues. Germline V gene sequence: CDR1 SGHTA, CDR2 FQGNSA. The CDR3 nucleotides are TGTGCCAGCAGCACGCAGGGACAGGGAGGCGATGAGCAGTTCTTC. This sequence encodes CASSTQGQGGDEQFF.

This chain joins TRBV23-1 and TRBJ1-1, with TRBD1 identical over 8 bases. TRBV23-1 is classed as an ORF, of uncertain function. Trimming took 2 bases from V and 1 from J; bases not matched to a gene: 6. This CDR3 region has 16 residues. The CDR3, as DNA: TGCGCCAGCAGTCAAACCTACAGGGGGTGGAACACTGAAGCTTTCTTT. Amino acid sequence: CASSQTYRGWNTEAFF.

The table lists this clonotype with many counts. The gene calls are TRBV12-3 or TRBV12-4 and TRBJ1-5; 9 bases agree with TRBD1. J was trimmed by 3 bases and V by 6 bases; bases with no gene match: 6. The CDR3 is 15 amino acids. The CDR3 region has the DNA TGTGCCAGCAGGGGGGGACAGGGAAACAATCAGCCCCAGCATTTT. It yields the protein CASRGGQGNNQPQHF.

This clonotype was observed at least ten times. J is TRBJ1-3 and V is TRBV4-1, with 7 bases aligning to TRBD1. V trimming: 3 bases; J trimming: 0 bases; junction bases outside the gene matches: 14. Per germline, CDR1 MGHRA and CDR2 YSYEKL. CDR3 length equals 19 residues. The CDR3 DNA reads as TGCGCCAGCAGCCAGGGTAGAACCGGGACAGTTGACTCTGGAAACACCATATATTTT. Its translation: CASSQGRTGTVDSGNTIYF.

There are a few counts of this clonotype. This sequence joins TRBV11-2 and TRBJ1-1; D is perhaps TRBD1 (6 bases). V lost 4 bases and J lost 7, with 13 bases in between. The V gene's germline CDR1 is SGHAT and CDR2 FQNNGV. The CDR3 is made up of 13 amino acids. CDR3 region: CASSSQGPIEAFF. Written as DNA, the CDR3 is TGTGCCAGCAGCTCCCAGGGGCCCATTGAAGCTTTCTTT.

The genes are TRBV6-1 and TRBJ2-5, with D perhaps TRBD1 or TRBD2 (5 bases each). Germline lookup yields CDR1 MNHNS and CDR2 SASEGT. This CDR3 contains 12 residues. V shed 8 bases and J shed 7 bases, with 14 bases lying between them. The CDR3 DNA follows: TGTGCCAGCTTCGGGGACGGTGGGACCCAGTACTTC. Its translation is CASFGDGGTQYF.

V gene TRBV3-1 combines with J gene TRBJ1-6, with TRBD1 matching 7 bases. CDR3 size: 13 residues. In germline, CDR1 is LGHDT, CDR2 YNNKEL (reference sequence). The trim removed 5 bases at V and 11 bases at J, leaving 6 bases unmatched. CDR3 bases: TGTGCCAGCAGCGGACAGGATTCGGCACCCCTCCACTTT. As protein: CASSGQDSAPLHF.

This clonotype was detected many times. This rearrangement joins TRBV6-1 to TRBJ1-5; D perhaps matches TRBD1 (6 bases). Trimming cost V 5 bases and J 6 bases, with 17 bases left between them. Germline assignment: CDR1 MNHNS and CDR2 SASEGT. The CDR3 length is 15 residues. The CDR3: CASSREGGGRQPQHF. CDR3 in DNA: TGTGCCAGCAGTCGGGAGGGTGGGGGGCGTCAGCCCCAGCATTTT.

This clonotype was detected ten times or more. V usage is TRBV12-3 or TRBV12-4 and J usage is TRBJ2-2; 9 positions agree with TRBD2. V lost 10 bases to trimming and J lost 3 bases; unmatched junction nucleotides: 6. The CDR3 runs 14 residues. The CDR3 spells CATQRGVYTGELFF. For the CDR3, the DNA is TGTGCCACCCAGCGGGGGGTCTACACCGGGGAGCTGTTTTTT.